This TCR beta chain emerged from a study of neurological immune-mediated disorders (dated by TCRdb to about 2019). As for the study more broadly: Among the approximately 34 multiple sclerosis patients, relapsing-remitting MS accounted for around 30 and secondary progressive MS accounted for 3. Peripheral blood TCR-beta repertoires from patients with HTLV-I-associated myelopathy (HAM/TSP), patients with multiple sclerosis, and healthy controls were compared in the study using UMI-based sequencing. Alongside PBMC samples, the set of some 98 TCR-beta libraries contained longitudinal samples, technical triplicates, and paired CD4+ and CD8+ T-cell subsets that had been sorted. The cohort comprised approximately 67 subjects: roughly 14 HAM/TSP patients, approximately 34 multiple sclerosis patients and 20 or so healthy controls.

Unsorted PBMC libraries were generated from 2 million PBMCs stored in RNAlater at -80 °C until RNA extraction. Multiple sclerosis patients were enrolled in a US clinical protocol under which disease progression was evaluated by magnetic resonance imaging. PBMCs were separated from peripheral blood using Ficoll-Hypaque density gradient centrifugation and then cryopreserved in liquid nitrogen. There are many counts of this clonotype. The clone's antigen remains unknown. No per-base quality is available; no much larger clone lies one base away. cDNA was synthesized by template-switch 5'RACE using a primer carrying a 10-nucleotide random unique molecular identifier by which each TCR transcript was tagged. Every sequencing run yielded over 170 million TCR-beta sequences covering 15-18 subjects. The RNeasy kit was used for extraction of total RNA. The KAPA Real-time Library Amplification kit was used to amplify TCR-beta VDJ regions with primers targeting the TCR constant region and the 5'RACE anchor. Sample indexes and Illumina adaptors were added in a first PCR, after which library yield was increased in a second PCR. After Ampure bead purification, the TCR product of roughly 650 bp was size-selected on a 2% E-gel SizeSelection system. Before pooling, libraries had their quality checked on a Bioanalyzer, their concentration measured with Qubit, and their quantity determined with the Kapa Library Quantification kit. An Illumina HiSeq 2500 sequenced the libraries paired-end 2 x 150 bp. To increase sequence diversity, roughly 24-32% phiX was spiked into each library pool. As for the authors' bioinformatics: The quality-filtered reads were processed with the UMI-based MiGEC pipeline, whose error correction step removed more than 85% of the raw TCR sequences. IMGT germline references were used for alignment of VDJ genes, and clonotypes were defined by a unique CDR3 amino acid sequence together with V-J genes. Clonal expansion, Shannon diversity and CDR3 relatedness (CalcPairwiseDistances, ClusterSamples) were evaluated with VDJtools, and phylogenetic trees were built with CLCbio workbench. Expanded clones were defined as having at least 8 unique UMIs, based on coefficient-of-variation modelling across technical triplicates. TCRdb reprocessed the public reads (quality trimming at Q25 with fastp, clone calling with MiXCR) and kept in-frame beta chains. Each entry is one CDR3 protein sequence, shown with its most common DNA and genes. None of the V and J calls come from the authors' own analysis; TCRdb made them. The sample profile shows under 80,000 distinct CDR3 sequences; roughly 4.8% of them were found once. The ten largest clones add up to around 3.5% of the sample.

Beyond this particular receptor, the publication reports: Expanded clones from different subjects shared no identical CDR3 amino acid sequences, which suggests that TCR-beta repertoires were private in all groups. No clinical or MRI features were associated with the MS cluster, and the authors said that larger cohorts are needed. TCR clonal expansion was greatest in HAM/TSP patients and smallest in MS patients, who ranked below even healthy controls. Repertoires from 18 of 34 MS patients were grouped by phylogenetic analysis into a cluster of related CDR3 sequences, suggesting a possible repertoire-level signature.

The clonotype comes from a woman between 50 and 59 years old with multiple sclerosis. Source material: PBMCs.

The sequence in DNA is TGTGCCAGCAGCGTAGCTCAGGGTTCTGTAGATACGCAGTATTTT. This is translated as CASSVAQGSVDTQYF. The chain links TRBV9 with TRBJ2-3, with TRBD1 perhaps the D gene, on 5 matching bases. Measured from the cysteine to the phenylalanine, the CDR3 is 15 residues long. Solely the CDR3 DNA is kept, with 45 bases framed from the first base. Sequences SGDLS (CDR1) and YYNGEE (CDR2) are obtained from the germline V gene. The junction carries 13 bases between V and J, which are trimmed by 0 bases and 5 bases respectively.